This entry is about one T cell receptor (beta chain). Its antigen is unknown. Time point reported: week 23, last vaccination. The vaccine gave 300 ug of a 20-mer mutant IDH1 peptide subcutaneously per dose. This record belongs to a study of a mutant IDH1 vaccine in newly diagnosed glioma. Across the whole study: Once 4-6 weeks had passed after radiotherapy alone, vaccination started, or it started with temozolomide cycles. Prior therapy was radiotherapy, temozolomide, or both; most received both. Broader study findings: Detectable vaccine-induced immune responses arose in around 92% of patients.

Germline CDR1 SGHTA, CDR2 FQGNSA. The CDR3 loop spans 12 amino acids. V was trimmed by 0 bases and J by 9 bases, leaving 6 bases between them. Some clones are missing from TCRdb's copy, which holds only in-frame ones; the method was immunoSEQ multiplex PCR. Among about 67,000 clones listed, 84% were seen once. V usage is TRBV7-2 and J usage is TRBJ2-1; no reliable D call. Sequencing was performed on PBMCs, taken from a glioma patient whose treatment included an IDH1 peptide vaccine. The sequence was collected from a man aged 18 to 29 with glioma. CDR3 protein: CASSLALSEQFF. In nucleotides, the CDR3 is TGTGCCAGCAGCTTAGCGCTTTCTGAGCAGTTCTTC.